The present entry profiles one T cell receptor beta chain with its context. Antigen unknown. The data derive from a study of blood T cells in healthy people across ages. Study-wide points: Estimates based on one million T cells were treated as lower bounds.

The use of a sample-barcoded 5' primer and a J-beta primer mix characterized a second PCR of about 6 to 12 cycles. TCRdb reanalysed the 5' RACE reads using MiXCR and keeps one entry per CDR3 protein. Among 800,000 or so distinct CDR3 sequences, 60% to 80% were seen once, and the ten largest hold roughly 26%. Per the germline V gene, CDR1 is DFQATT and CDR2 is SNEGSKA (reference sequence). This CDR3 contains 13 residues. V was trimmed by 3 bases and J by 6 bases, leaving 15 bases between them. The sample was blood. The chain is built from TRBV20-1 and TRBJ2-7, with unresolved D. This sequence originates from a man aged 25 to 45 in good health. CDR3 nucleotide sequence: TGCAGTGCTAGTATTATTGAAAGAGGCGAGCAGTACTTC. This encodes CSASIIERGEQYF.